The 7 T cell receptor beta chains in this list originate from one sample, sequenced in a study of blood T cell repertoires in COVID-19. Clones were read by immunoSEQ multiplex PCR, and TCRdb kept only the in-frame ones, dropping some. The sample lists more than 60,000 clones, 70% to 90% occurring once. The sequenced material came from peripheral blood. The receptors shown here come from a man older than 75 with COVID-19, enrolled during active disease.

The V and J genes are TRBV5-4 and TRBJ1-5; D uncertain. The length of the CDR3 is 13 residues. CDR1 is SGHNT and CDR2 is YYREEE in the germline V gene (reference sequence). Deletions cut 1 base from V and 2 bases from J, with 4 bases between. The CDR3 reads CASSLQGNQPQHF. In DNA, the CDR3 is TGTGCCAGCAGCTTGCAGGGCAATCAGCCCCAGCATTTT.

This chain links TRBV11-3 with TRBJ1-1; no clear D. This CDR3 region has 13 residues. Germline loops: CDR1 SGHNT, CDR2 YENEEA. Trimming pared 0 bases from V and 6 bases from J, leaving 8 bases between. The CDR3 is CASSLEIQSEAFF. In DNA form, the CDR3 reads TGTGCCAGCAGCTTAGAGATCCAGTCTGAAGCTTTCTTT.

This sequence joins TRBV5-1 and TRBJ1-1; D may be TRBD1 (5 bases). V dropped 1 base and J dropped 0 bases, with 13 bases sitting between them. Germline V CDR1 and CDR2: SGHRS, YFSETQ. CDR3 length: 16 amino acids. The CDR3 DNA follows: TGCGCCAGCAGCTTGAAGGGGATTCACATGAACACTGAAGCTTTCTTT. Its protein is CASSLKGIHMNTEAFF.

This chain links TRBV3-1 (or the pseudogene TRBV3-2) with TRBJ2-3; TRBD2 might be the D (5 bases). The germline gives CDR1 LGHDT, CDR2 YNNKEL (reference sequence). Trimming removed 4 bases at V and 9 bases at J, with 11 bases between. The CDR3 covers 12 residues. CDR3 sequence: CASSPLEGTQYF. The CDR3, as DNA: TGTGCCAGCAGCCCACTTGAGGGCACGCAGTATTTT.

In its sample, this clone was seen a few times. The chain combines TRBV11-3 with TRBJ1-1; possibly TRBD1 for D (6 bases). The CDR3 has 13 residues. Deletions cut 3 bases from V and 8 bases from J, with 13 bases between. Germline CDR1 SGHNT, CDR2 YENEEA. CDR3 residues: CASSLVTGTEAFF. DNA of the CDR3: TGTGCCAGCAGCTTGGTAACCGGGACAGAAGCTTTCTTT.

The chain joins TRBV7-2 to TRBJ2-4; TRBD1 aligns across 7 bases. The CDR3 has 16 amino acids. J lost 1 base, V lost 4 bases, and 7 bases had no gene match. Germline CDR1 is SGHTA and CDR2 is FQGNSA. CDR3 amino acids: CASSSQGKVAKNIQYF. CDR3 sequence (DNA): TGTGCCAGCAGCTCACAGGGGAAGGTGGCCAAAAACATTCAGTACTTC.

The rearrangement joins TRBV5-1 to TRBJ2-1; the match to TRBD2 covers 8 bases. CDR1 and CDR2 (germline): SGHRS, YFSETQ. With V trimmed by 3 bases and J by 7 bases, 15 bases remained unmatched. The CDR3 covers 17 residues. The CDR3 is CASSWPPGGGSGNEQFF. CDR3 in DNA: TGCGCCAGCAGCTGGCCCCCGGGCGGGGGGAGTGGAAATGAGCAGTTCTTC.